This TCR beta chain appears in the sequencing data of a study of a mutant IDH1 vaccine in newly diagnosed glioma. In the study overall: Commencement of vaccination occurred 4-6 weeks following radiotherapy alone, or concurrently with temozolomide cycles. Patients previously underwent radiotherapy, temozolomide, or both, and most underwent both. General study findings and limits: Pseudoprogression looked unconnected to shifts in top peripheral T cell clonotypes.

The germline V gene has CDR1 GTSNPN and CDR2 SVGIG (reference sequence). The CDR3 spans 13 residues. V lost 3 bases to trimming and J lost 4 bases; unmatched junction nucleotides: 4. Measured with immunoSEQ multiplex PCR; TCRdb has only the in-frame clones, and not every one. Here the sample spans around 36,000 clones, approximately 91% being singletons. With regard to this clone: Its cognate antigen is unknown.

Time point meaning: week 5, during vaccination. Topical imiquimod accompanied each vaccine dose, which consisted of 300 ug of mutant IDH1 20-mer peptide. This TCR derives from a man aged 50-59 years with glioma. The sequencing here drew on PBMCs, taken from a glioma patient whose treatment included an IDH1 peptide vaccine. The chain has TRBV30 and TRBJ2-7; 9 positions agree with TRBD1. CDR3 sequence reads: CAWSAGQGYEQYF. CDR3 bases: TGTGCCTGGAGCGCGGGACAGGGTTACGAGCAGTACTTC.